This T cell receptor (beta chain) derives from a study of CD8+ T cells in alopecia areata. Study context: Treated patients were given oral tofacitinib, which was dosed at 5 to 10 mg twice daily. Affected scalp percentage set treated patients' severity scores.

As regards this clone: Antigen specificity is unknown.

General observations from the study: Researchers report lesional scalp, most notably alopecia totalis/universalis, outstripped normal scalp in clonality. Scalp clonality and expanded CD8+ clones among the top 100 showed significant decreases with tofacitinib.

TCR sequencing used cDNA made by reverse transcription of extracted RNA. Sequencing used immunoSEQ multiplex PCR; TCRdb keeps in-frame clones, though not all of them. The repertoire has 150,000 to 200,000 clones, less than 70% of them found once; the top ten carry approximately 15%. Treatment in this sample: oral pan-JAK inhibitor, 5-10 mg twice daily. The germline V gene encodes CDR1 SEHNR and CDR2 FQNEAQ (reference sequence). CDR3 length: 17 amino acids. V lost 1 base, J lost 3 bases, and 16 bases lay in between. The chain employs TRBV7-9 and TRBJ2-1, with TRBD1 as a possible D gene (6 bases). The specimen comprised CD4+ T cells sorted from blood, sampled at week 24, from a patient treated with tofacitinib. The receptor was derived from a human donor with alopecia areata. Written as DNA, the CDR3 is TGTGCCAGCAGCTTAGGAGGATGGACAGAATTCTACAATGAGCAGTTCTTC. It is translated as CASSLGGWTEFYNEQFF.